The sequence of this T cell receptor beta chain was determined in a study of blood T cell repertoires in COVID-19. Study-wide background: Specimens from acute and convalescent COVID-19 originated in the United States, Italy and Spain. Nucleic acid was either cDNA or gDNA, and it came from T cells, B-cell-depleted T cells, or PBMCs.

This CDR3 has 16 residues. Germline lookup yields CDR1 MGHRA and CDR2 YSYEKL. V was trimmed by 1 base and J by 2 bases, leaving 15 bases between them. In the original workflow: Nucleated cell number was recorded as an estimate derived from reference gene primer amplification. The table came from immunoSEQ multiplex PCR; TCRdb's copy has only in-frame clones and leaves some out. V and J calls and clone size are those listed in that table; D and trimming were worked out from the DNA. Of about 180,000 clones in the sample, 70% to 90% were seen once. The sample consisted of peripheral blood. V and J are TRBV4-1 and TRBJ2-7; D remains unclear. This TCR derives from a human donor with active or convalescent COVID-19. The donor label of this sample is uncertain. CDR3 DNA sequence: TGCGCCAGCAGCCAAGGGGCCGAGATCCTCCCCTACGAGCAGTACTTC. This sequence encodes CASSQGAEILPYEQYF.